The 14 T cell receptor beta chains below come from one sample, sequenced in a study of spatial heterogeneity in lung cancer. Stated time point: sample taken at primary tumor resection. Unsorted tumor, nontumor lung tissue or cryopreserved PBMC supplied the whole RNA. One entry per CDR3 protein, called by TCRdb with MiXCR from the 5' RACE reads. The data hold approximately 12,000 distinct CDR3 sequences, with 5.5% to 7.5% observed a single time. The sequencing used normal lung tissue next to the tumor, collected at surgery. These TCRs come from a male donor with early-stage non-small cell lung cancer.

This clonotype was counted ten times or more. The chain recombines TRBV6-6 with TRBJ1-1; 9 positions match TRBD1. Germline trimming cut 7 bases from V and 0 bases from J; bases unmatched to any gene: 9. The CDR3 spans 16 residues. Germline V gene lookup returns CDR1 MNHNY and CDR2 SVGAGI (reference sequence). The CDR3 sequence is CASIQTTGGLNTEAFF. CDR3 coding DNA: TGTGCCAGCATCCAAACAACAGGGGGCCTGAACACTGAAGCTTTCTTT.

This clonotype appeared many times. The chain combines TRBV28 with TRBJ1-5, with TRBD1 identical over 7 bases. The ends lost 5 bases at V and 2 bases at J; junction bases unmatched: 9. This CDR3 has 16 amino acids. Germline CDR1 is MDHEN and CDR2 is SYDVKM. CDR3 nucleotides: TGTGCCAGCAGTACTCAGTGGACAGGAGGCAATCAGCCCCAGCATTTT. Residues: CASSTQWTGGNQPQHF.

Many counts were recorded for this clonotype. V is TRBV4-3 and J is TRBJ2-5; D gene uncertain. The CDR3 length is 14 residues. CDR1 and CDR2 (germline): LGHNA, YSLEER. V was trimmed by 0 bases and J by 10 bases, leaving 15 bases between them. The CDR3: CASSQDSFVGDQYF. The CDR3 DNA reads as TGCGCCAGCAGCCAAGATTCGTTTGTTGGGGACCAGTACTTC.

This clonotype was observed many times. The chain recombines TRBV7-2 with TRBJ1-1, with a weak D call TRBD1 (5 bases). The CDR3 extends over 14 amino acids. Germline values: CDR1 SGHTA, CDR2 FQGNSA. Trimming cost V 1 base and J 8 bases, with 14 bases left between them. This chain's CDR3 is CASSLVGVGREAFF. The CDR3 DNA sequence: TGTGCCAGCAGCTTAGTGGGGGTTGGGAGAGAAGCTTTCTTT.

This clonotype occurred many times. The chain recombines TRBV20-1 with TRBJ2-5; D is ambiguous. Looked up from germline, CDR1 is DFQATT and CDR2 is SNEGSKA (reference sequence). This CDR3 region has 13 residues. Between the trimmed V and J ends, which lost 3 bases and 5 bases, there was a span of 13 bases. The CDR3 nucleotides are TGCAGTGCTAGCCTAGATAGTCCTGAGACCCAGTACTTC. Protein product: CSASLDSPETQYF.

This clonotype was counted many times. The chain joins TRBV4-1 to TRBJ2-1, with 10 bases identical to TRBD2. The CDR3 contains 18 residues. The ends lost 0 bases at V and 7 bases at J; junction bases unmatched: 12. Germline CDR1 and CDR2: MGHRA and YSYEKL. The CDR3 DNA sequence: TGCGCCAGCAGCCAAGAGGGTGGGGCTAGCGGGAGTCGAAATGAGCAGTTCTTC. Its translation is CASSQEGGASGSRNEQFF.

This clonotype was counted ten times or more. CDR3 DNA sequence: TGTGCCAGCAGCTTAGGGTCTCAGGGGAACACTGAAGCTTTCTTT. Protein: CASSLGSQGNTEAFF. The chain employs TRBV7-9 and TRBJ1-1, with a possible D match to TRBD1 (5 bases). CDR1 SEHNR and CDR2 FQNEAQ come from the germline V gene (reference sequence). V was cut by 1 base and J by 1 base, with 10 bases left in between. This CDR3 is built from 15 residues.

In its sample, this clonotype was seen many times. J is TRBJ2-3 and V is TRBV14; 10 nucleotides line up with TRBD1. With 6 bases clipped from V and 6 bases from J, the junction kept 6 bases outside the gene matches. The CDR3 extends over 14 amino acids. Germline loops: CDR1 SGHDN, CDR2 FVKESK. DNA for the CDR3: TGTGCCAGCAGAAGACAGGGGGCGAAGGATACGCAGTATTTT. Protein product: CASRRQGAKDTQYF.

This clonotype was seen a handful of times. This chain connects TRBV29-1 to TRBJ2-1; D possibly corresponds to TRBD2 (6 bases). Deletions cut 7 bases from V and 1 base from J, with 20 bases between. The germline V gene has CDR1 SQVTM and CDR2 ANQGSEA. The CDR3 runs 16 residues. CDR3 coding DNA: TGCAGCGGTGGGGGTTCCGGGAGAGCATCCTACAATGAGCAGTTCTTC. Its protein is CSGGGSGRASYNEQFF.

This clonotype has at least ten counts. CDR3 in DNA: TGCAGTGCTAGGGGGCCCCTGGTTTCTGAAGCTTTCTTT. It encodes CSARGPLVSEAFF. V and J are TRBV20-1 and TRBJ1-1, with D perhaps TRBD1 (5 bases). CDR1 is DFQATT and CDR2 is SNEGSKA in the germline V gene (reference sequence). V was cut by 3 bases and J by 6 bases, with 14 bases left in between. The CDR3 covers 13 residues.

The gene calls are TRBV4-1 and TRBJ2-1; 9 nucleotides match TRBD1. The CDR3 has 15 residues. The germline V gene encodes CDR1 MGHRA and CDR2 YSYEKL. V lost 0 bases, J lost 6 bases, and 3 bases stayed unmatched. The CDR3 coding sequence is TGCGCCAGCAGCCAAGAGGGACAGGGCAGCAATGAGCAGTTCTTC. It yields the protein CASSQEGQGSNEQFF.

In this sample, this clonotype turned up many times. The CDR3 nucleotides are TGTGCCAGCAGCTTACAGGAGAGCACTGAAGCTTTCTTT. Translation: CASSLQESTEAFF. The chain recombines TRBV7-6 with TRBJ1-1; D gene unclear. CDR3 size: 13 residues. Germline V gene lookup returns CDR1 SGHVS and CDR2 FNYEAQ. V lost 2 bases and J lost 4, with 8 bases in between.

This clonotype was detected only a few times. This chain joins TRBV12-3 or TRBV12-4 and TRBJ2-5; D uncertain. The V gene lost 6 bases and the J gene lost 3 bases, with 23 bases spanning the gap. The length of the CDR3 is 17 residues. The CDR3 DNA reads TGTGCCAGCAGCCCAGTACCGGGTTCTCGAGAGGAAGAGACCCAGTACTTC. This gives the protein CASSPVPGSREEETQYF.

This clonotype was picked up many times. The chain couples TRBV7-8 to TRBJ2-1; D ambiguous. The CDR3 totals 11 residues. The V end lost 7 bases, the J end lost 5 bases, and 6 bases lay between the germline ends. CDR1 is SGHVS and CDR2 is FQNEAQ in the germline V gene. CDR3 nucleotides: TGTGCCAGCAAATCTAACAATGAGCAGTTCTTC. Residues: CASKSNNEQFF.